A selection of T cell receptor beta chains follows, all from one sample in a study of radiation and T cells in renal cell carcinoma. Method: immunoSEQ multiplex PCR; TCRdb's copy keeps in-frame clones and lacks some. Of 15,000 to 20,000 clones listed, 55% were seen once; the top ten hold about 10%. The sample here was tumor tissue, taken from a patient whose treatment included radiotherapy and nephrectomy. Every receptor here comes from a man in his fifties with renal cell carcinoma. CDR3s leave out the opening cysteine and the closing phenylalanine or tryptophan. Each record gives: V gene, J gene, CDR3 protein.

>TRBV29-1|TRBJ1-4
SVERTGKLF
>TRBV7-2|TRBJ2-7
ASSLVEFEQY
>TRBV1|TRBJ1-5
TSPIFSAVGNQPQH
>TRBV7-3|TRBJ1-2
ASSLMGQAGYGYT
>TRBV30|TRBJ1-1
ALRTVDGAF
>TRBV7-9|TRBJ2-1
ASSPRADSFYNEQF
>TRBV15|TRBJ1-2
ATSNEGIDYGYT
>TRBV21-1|TRBJ1-1
ASSKAAKGGEAF
>TRBV2|-
ASSEAGVFYEQY
>TRBV2|TRBJ2-2
ASSYTGELF
>TRBV2|TRBJ2-3
ASSPDRLAASTRATDTQY
>TRBV5-1|TRBJ2-6
ASSPQDIEANVLT
>TRBV6-1|TRBJ2-5
ASSEGGGTGLFGETQY
>TRBV29-1|TRBJ1-5
SVRQDDYQPQH
>TRBV4-1|TRBJ1-2
ASSQEGHLGYT
>TRBV5-4|TRBJ1-1
ASSPPGRTDEAF
>TRBV5-1|TRBJ2-3
ASSLTGVGTDTQY
>TRBV30|TRBJ1-2
AWSVAFYGYT
>TRBV5-6|TRBJ1-5
ASSDGTVNSNQPQH
>TRBV7-2|TRBJ2-7
ASSSWGGGSYEQY
>TRBV6-6|TRBJ2-3
ASRPEGNTDTQY
>TRBV7-7|TRBJ2-7
ASSLDATHEQY
>TRBV2|TRBJ1-5
AISKWANQPQH
>TRBV19|TRBJ1-1
ASTLDRSTEAF
>TRBV27|TRBJ1-2
ASGQSYGYT
>TRBV11-2|TRBJ1-2
ASSPDRGGGYT
>TRBV4-2|TRBJ1-5
ASSQDPPPGGGARQPQH
>TRBV6-4|TRBJ2-6
ASSEDNSGANVLT
>TRBV10-3|TRBJ1-3
AINDQGRSNTIY
>TRBV28|TRBJ1-4
ASSSSGPAHEKLF
>TRBV5-1|TRBJ2-3
ASSLGDYTDTQY
>TRBV6-5|TRBJ2-1
ASSYSIGQAYNEQF
>TRBV6-1|TRBJ1-2
ASVRTGEYGYT
>TRBV10-3|TRBJ1-1
AIKGQTEAF
>TRBV19|TRBJ2-7
ASSTYQGLGTYEQY
>TRBV4-3|TRBJ1-1
ASSQVAGRGTEAF
>TRBV28|TRBJ2-5
ASKAGEETQY
>TRBV6-5|TRBJ1-2
ASSKQGRDYGYT
>TRBV5-5|TRBJ2-1
ASSLDRAYNEQF
>TRBV5-1|TRBJ2-3
ASSLVGRGTTDTQY
>TRBV6-5|TRBJ2-7
ASSYGYLGVYEQY
>TRBV6-5|TRBJ1-1
ASSPPGVATEAF
>TRBV7-2|TRBJ2-7
ASSRYALTYEQY
>TRBV9|TRBJ2-1
ASSTVWGQGNEQF
>TRBV18|TRBJ1-5
ARPGVGSNQPQH
>TRBV27|TRBJ2-7
ASSVDTAMDEQY
>TRBV2|TRBJ1-5
ASRQGAGGQPQH
>TRBV9|TRBJ1-4
ASSVGTATNEKLF
>TRBV10-1|TRBJ1-1
ASSAGRNTEAF
>TRBV2|TRBJ1-5
ASRRDSNQPQH
>TRBV27|TRBJ1-2
ASSLRSTGEGGYT
>TRBV2|TRBJ2-2
ASRVGTRGTGELF
>TRBV25-1|TRBJ2-3
ASSVGGDRSTDTQY
>TRBV6-1|TRBJ2-3
ASREGGPADTQY
>TRBV5-1|TRBJ2-5
ASTEKETQY